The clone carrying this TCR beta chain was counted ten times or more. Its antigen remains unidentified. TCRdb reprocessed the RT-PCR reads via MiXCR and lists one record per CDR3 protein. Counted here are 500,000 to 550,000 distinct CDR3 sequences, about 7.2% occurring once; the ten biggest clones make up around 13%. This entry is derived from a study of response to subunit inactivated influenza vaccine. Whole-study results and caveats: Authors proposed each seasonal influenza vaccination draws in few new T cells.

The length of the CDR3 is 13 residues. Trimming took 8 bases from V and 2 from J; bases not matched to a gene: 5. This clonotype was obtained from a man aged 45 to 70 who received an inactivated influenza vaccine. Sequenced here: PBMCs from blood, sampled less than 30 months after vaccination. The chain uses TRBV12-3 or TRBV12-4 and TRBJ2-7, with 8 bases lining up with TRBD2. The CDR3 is CASGLAGTYEQYF. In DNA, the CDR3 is TGTGCCAGCGGGCTAGCGGGTACCTACGAGCAGTACTTC.